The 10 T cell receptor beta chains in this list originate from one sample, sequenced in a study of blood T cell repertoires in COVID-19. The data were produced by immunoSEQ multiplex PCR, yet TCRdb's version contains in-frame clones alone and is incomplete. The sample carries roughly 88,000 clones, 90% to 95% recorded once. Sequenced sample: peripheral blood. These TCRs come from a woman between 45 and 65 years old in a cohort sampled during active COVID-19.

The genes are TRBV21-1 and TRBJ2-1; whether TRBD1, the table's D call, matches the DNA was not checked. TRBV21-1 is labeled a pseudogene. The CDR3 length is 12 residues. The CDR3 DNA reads TGTGCCAGCAGCAACGAAGGGGGAGAGCAGTTCTTC. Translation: CASSNEGGEQFF.

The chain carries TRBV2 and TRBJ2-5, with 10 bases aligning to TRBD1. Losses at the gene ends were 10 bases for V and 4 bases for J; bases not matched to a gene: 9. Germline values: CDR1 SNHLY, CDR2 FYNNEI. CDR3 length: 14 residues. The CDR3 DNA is TGTGCCACCGGGAGGGGACAGGGGACAGAGACCCAGTACTTC. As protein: CATGRGQGTETQYF.

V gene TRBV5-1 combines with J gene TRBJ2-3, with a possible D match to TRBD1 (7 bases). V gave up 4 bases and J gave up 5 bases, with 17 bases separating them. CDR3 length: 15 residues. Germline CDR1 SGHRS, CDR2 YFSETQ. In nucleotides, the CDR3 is TGCGCCAGCAGCGGGGGGCTAACAGGGGTAGATACGCAGTATTTT. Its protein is CASSGGLTGVDTQYF. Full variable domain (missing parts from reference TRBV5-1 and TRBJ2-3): KAGVTQTPRYLIKTRGQQVTLSCSPISGHRSVSWYQQTPGQGLQFLFEYFSETQRNKGNFPGRFSGRQFSNSRSEMNVSTLELGDSALYLCASSGGLTGVDTQYFGPGTRLTVL.

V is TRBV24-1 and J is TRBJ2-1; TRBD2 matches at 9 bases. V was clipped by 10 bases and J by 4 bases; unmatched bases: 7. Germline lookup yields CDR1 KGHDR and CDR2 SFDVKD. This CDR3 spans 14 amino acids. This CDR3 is CATASGTLYNEQFF. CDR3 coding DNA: TGTGCCACTGCTAGCGGGACCTTATACAATGAGCAGTTCTTC.

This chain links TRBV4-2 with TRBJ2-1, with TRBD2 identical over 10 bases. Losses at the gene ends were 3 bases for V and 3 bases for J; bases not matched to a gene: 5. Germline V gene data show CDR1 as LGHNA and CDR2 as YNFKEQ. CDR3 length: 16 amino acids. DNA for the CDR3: TGTGCCAGCAGCCAGGATAGCGGGGGGATCTACAATGAGCAGTTCTTC. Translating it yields CASSQDSGGIYNEQFF.

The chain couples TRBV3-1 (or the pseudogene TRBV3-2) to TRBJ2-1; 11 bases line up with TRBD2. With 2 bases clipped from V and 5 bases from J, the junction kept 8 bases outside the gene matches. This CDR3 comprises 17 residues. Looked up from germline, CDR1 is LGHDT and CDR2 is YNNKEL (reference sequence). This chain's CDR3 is CASSQPVLAGVNNEQFF. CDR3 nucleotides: TGTGCCAGCAGCCAACCGGTACTAGCGGGGGTTAACAATGAGCAGTTCTTC.

The CDR3 DNA follows: TGCGCCAGCAGCCAAGATGACAGGGGACGCTTAGAGCAGTACTTC. Protein product: CASSQDDRGRLEQYF. V gene TRBV4-1 combines with J gene TRBJ2-7; 8 bases line up with TRBD1. Losses at the gene ends were 0 bases for V and 7 bases for J; bases not matched to a gene: 8. Germline CDR1 reads MGHRA; CDR2 reads YSYEKL. The CDR3 extends over 15 amino acids.

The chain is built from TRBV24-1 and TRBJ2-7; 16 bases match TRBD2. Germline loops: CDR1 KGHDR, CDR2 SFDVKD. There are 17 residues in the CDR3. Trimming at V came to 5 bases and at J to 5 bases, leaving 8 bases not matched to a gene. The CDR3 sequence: CATSAAGLAGGGDEQYF. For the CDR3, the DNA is TGTGCCACCAGTGCCGCGGGACTAGCGGGAGGGGGGGACGAGCAGTACTTC.

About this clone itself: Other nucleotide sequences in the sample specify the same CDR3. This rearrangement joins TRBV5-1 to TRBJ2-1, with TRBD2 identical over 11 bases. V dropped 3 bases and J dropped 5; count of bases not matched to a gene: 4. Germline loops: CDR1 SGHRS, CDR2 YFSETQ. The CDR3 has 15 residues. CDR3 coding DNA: TGCGCCAGCAGCTCCGGGACTAGCGGCCACAATGAGCAGTTCTTC. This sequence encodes CASSSGTSGHNEQFF.

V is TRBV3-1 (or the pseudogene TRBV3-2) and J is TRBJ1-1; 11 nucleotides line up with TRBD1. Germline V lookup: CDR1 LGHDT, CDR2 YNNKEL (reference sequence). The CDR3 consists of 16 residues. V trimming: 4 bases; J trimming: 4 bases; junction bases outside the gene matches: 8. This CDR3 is CASSRASGTGGTEAFF. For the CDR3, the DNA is TGTGCCAGCAGCCGAGCTTCCGGGACAGGGGGCACTGAAGCTTTCTTT.